Listed below are T cell receptor beta chains from one sample, sequenced in a study of shared clonotypes between healthy human individuals. Generated by immunoSEQ multiplex PCR, the TCRdb table keeps only in-frame clones and is missing some. The sample consists of roughly 2,000,000 clones, roughly 94% of them appearing once. The sequencing input was naive CD8+ T cells sorted from blood. Receptors originate from a young man in good health. Each CDR3 is given with its conserved first and last residue. D genes are given only for firm matches. The size entry is marked missing in some rows and otherwise reads once, few, many or a size class.

CDR3	DNA	D	J	size	V
CASSSGQGMNTEAFF	TGTGCCAGCAGCTCCGGACAGGGGATGAACACTGAAGCTTTCTTT	TRBD1	TRBJ1-1	NA	TRBV7-9
CASSFQRGENSYEQYF	TGTGCCAGCAGTTTCCAGCGCGGGGAGAACTCCTACGAGCAGTACTTC	NA	TRBJ2-7	NA	TRBV6-6
CASSMKGRDFHNEQFF	TGTGCCAGTAGTATGAAGGGGCGGGACTTTCACAATGAGCAGTTCTTC	NA	TRBJ2-1	once	TRBV19
CASSSPLAGPLYEQFF	TGTGCCAGCAGCTCGCCACTAGCGGGTCCTCTTTATGAGCAGTTCTTC	TRBD2	TRBJ2-1	NA	TRBV7-2
CASSLWYESSYNEQFF	TGTGCCAGCAGCTTATGGTACGAGAGCTCCTACAATGAGCAGTTCTTC	NA	TRBJ2-1	NA	TRBV13
CASSEAGFDSNQPQHF	TGTGCCAGCAGTGAAGCAGGGTTCGATAGCAATCAGCCCCAGCATTTT	NA	TRBJ1-5	NA	TRBV6-1
CAWSDGDLNQPQHF	TGTGCCTGGAGTGATGGGGACCTCAATCAGCCCCAGCATTTT	NA	TRBJ1-5	once	TRBV30
CASSQGTSIPDTQYF	TGTGCCAGCAGCCAAGGGACTAGCATCCCAGATACGCAGTATTTT	TRBD2	TRBJ2-3	NA	TRBV11-2
CASSDSRPPLPYEQYF	TGTGCCAGCAGTGATTCCCGGCCGCCTCTCCCCTACGAGCAGTACTTC	NA	TRBJ2-7	NA	TRBV6-1
CASSLAGPSYNEQFF	TGTGCCAGCAGCTTAGCGGGCCCCTCCTACAATGAGCAGTTCTTC	NA	TRBJ2-1	NA	TRBV7-8
CASSLVSLLAGNQPQHF	TGTGCCAGCAGTTTAGTTTCCCTCCTAGCGGGCAATCAGCCCCAGCATTTT	NA	TRBJ1-5	once	TRBV5-8
CASNPQGAGIHNEQFF	TGTGCCAGCAACCCTCAGGGGGCGGGAATCCACAATGAGCAGTTCTTC	TRBD1	TRBJ2-1	NA	TRBV28
CASSLGGLGEDTQYF	TGTGCCAGCAGCTTAGGGGGGCTGGGGGAAGATACGCAGTATTTT	NA	TRBJ2-3	NA	TRBV5-6
CAWSVLIGDNEKLFF	TGTGCCTGGAGTGTACTGATTGGAGATAATGAAAAACTGTTTTTT	NA	TRBJ1-4	once	TRBV30
CASSQEAWGTNTEAFF	TGCGCCAGCAGCCAAGAGGCGTGGGGTACGAACACTGAAGCTTTCTTT	NA	TRBJ1-1	once	TRBV4-1
CASTLQGCGQPQHF	TGTGCCAGCACTCTACAGGGGTGCGGACAGCCCCAGCATTTT	TRBD1	TRBJ1-5	NA	TRBV6-4
CASSPMGQGLWETQYF	TGTGCCAGCAGCCCCATGGGACAGGGGTTGTGGGAGACCCAGTACTTC	TRBD1	TRBJ2-5	NA	TRBV28
CARSLFRGNYEQYF	TGTGCCAGAAGCTTATTTAGGGGCAACTACGAGCAGTACTTC	NA	TRBJ2-7	NA	TRBV5-3
CAITLGHYSGNTIYF	TGTGCCATCACCCTGGGACATTACTCTGGAAACACCATATATTTT	NA	TRBJ1-3	NA	TRBV10-3
CASSSLFAGNTDTQYF	TGTGCCAGCAGCTCCCTTTTTGCGGGAAACACAGATACGCAGTATTTT	NA	TRBJ2-3	NA	TRBV11-2
CASSLSPASLSHTGELFF	TGTGCCAGCAGCTTGAGCCCAGCCTCATTGAGTCACACCGGGGAGCTGTTTTTT	NA	TRBJ2-2	NA	TRBV7-6
CASSFDLTEAFF	TGTGCCAGCAGCTTCGATCTCACTGAAGCTTTCTTT	NA	TRBJ1-1	NA	TRBV11-2
CASSLGLAGVLDTQYF	TGTGCCAGCAGCTTAGGACTAGCAGGAGTTCTAGATACGCAGTATTTT	TRBD2	TRBJ2-3	NA	TRBV9
CASSASGNEQFF	TGTGCCAGCAGCGCTAGCGGGAATGAGCAGTTCTTC	TRBD2	TRBJ2-1	few	TRBV9
CASSPQAHYGYTF	TGTGCCAGCAGTCCACAGGCCCACTATGGCTACACCTTC	NA	TRBJ1-2	NA	TRBV27
CASSLPSGIQETQYF	TGTGCCAGCAGCTTACCCAGCGGTATTCAAGAGACCCAGTACTTC	NA	TRBJ2-5	NA	TRBV7-9
CASSSPGQGNYGYTF	TGCGCCAGCAGCTCACCGGGACAGGGGAACTATGGCTACACCTTC	TRBD1	TRBJ1-2	NA	TRBV5-1
CASSVVERDNSYNEQFF	TGTGCCAGCAGCGTAGTAGAGCGGGACAACTCCTACAATGAGCAGTTCTTC	NA	TRBJ2-1	NA	TRBV9
CASSLGPGDTEAFF	TGTGCCAGCAGTTTAGGGCCAGGGGACACTGAAGCTTTCTTT	NA	TRBJ1-1	NA	TRBV27
CASSFGLAGVHQETQYF	TGTGCCAGCAGCTTCGGACTAGCGGGGGTCCACCAAGAGACCCAGTACTTC	TRBD2	TRBJ2-5	NA	TRBV11-3
CASSLVAGADYEQYF	TGTGCCAGCAGCTTGGTTGCAGGGGCGGATTACGAGCAGTACTTC	NA	TRBJ2-7	NA	TRBV5-8
CATYDSDRIYTGYTF	TGTGCCACCTACGACTCGGACAGGATCTACACGGGCTACACCTTC	TRBD1	TRBJ1-2	NA	TRBV28
CASSESPAGRTGELFF	TGCGCCAGCAGTGAAAGCCCAGCGGGGAGAACCGGGGAGCTGTTTTTT	TRBD2	TRBJ2-2	NA	TRBV10-1
CASSLDRALTGELFF	TGTGCCAGCAGCCTAGACAGGGCCCTTACCGGGGAGCTGTTTTTT	TRBD1	TRBJ2-2	NA	TRBV25-1
CASSPGQGNYGYTF	TGTGCCAGCAGTCCAGGACAGGGAAACTATGGCTACACCTTC	TRBD1	TRBJ1-2	few	TRBV27
CASSLGGNSYEQYF	TGTGCCAGCAGCTTAGGGGGTAACTCCTACGAGCAGTACTTC	NA	TRBJ2-7	NA	TRBV13
CASSLAPGSLNTEAFF	TGTGCCAGCAGCTTAGCCCCCGGTTCATTGAACACTGAAGCTTTCTTT	NA	TRBJ1-1	NA	TRBV7-9
CASSLSLRGFDEQFF	TGTGCCAGCAGCTTAAGTTTACGGGGATTCGATGAGCAGTTCTTC	NA	TRBJ2-1	NA	TRBV7-3
CASSGDGVTDTQYF	TGTGCCAGCAGCGGAGACGGTGTGACAGATACGCAGTATTTT	NA	TRBJ2-3	NA	TRBV5-6
CASSLVAGSVETQYF	TGCGCCAGCAGCTTAGTAGCCGGGTCCGTAGAGACCCAGTACTTC	NA	TRBJ2-5	NA	TRBV5-1
CASSYGGSSSYEQYF	TGTGCCAGCAGTTACGGCGGGTCGAGCTCCTACGAGCAGTACTTC	NA	TRBJ2-7	once	TRBV6-5